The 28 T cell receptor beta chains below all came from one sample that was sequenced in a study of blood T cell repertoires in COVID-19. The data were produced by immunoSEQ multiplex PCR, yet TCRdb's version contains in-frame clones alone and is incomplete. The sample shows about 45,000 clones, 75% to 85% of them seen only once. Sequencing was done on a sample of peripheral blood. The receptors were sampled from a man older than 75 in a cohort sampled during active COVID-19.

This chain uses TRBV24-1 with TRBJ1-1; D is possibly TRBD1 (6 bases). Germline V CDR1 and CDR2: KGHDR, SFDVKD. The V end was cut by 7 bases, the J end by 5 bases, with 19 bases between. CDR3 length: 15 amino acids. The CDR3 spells CATRGENTGRTEAFF. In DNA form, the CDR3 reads TGTGCCACCAGGGGGGAAAATACAGGGAGAACTGAAGCTTTCTTT.

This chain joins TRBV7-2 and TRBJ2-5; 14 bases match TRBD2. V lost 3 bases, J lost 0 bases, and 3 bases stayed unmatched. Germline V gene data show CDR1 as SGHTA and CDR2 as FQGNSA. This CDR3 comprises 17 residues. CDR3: CASSLGLAGVNQETQYF. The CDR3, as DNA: TGTGCCAGCAGCTTGGGACTAGCGGGGGTCAACCAAGAGACCCAGTACTTC.

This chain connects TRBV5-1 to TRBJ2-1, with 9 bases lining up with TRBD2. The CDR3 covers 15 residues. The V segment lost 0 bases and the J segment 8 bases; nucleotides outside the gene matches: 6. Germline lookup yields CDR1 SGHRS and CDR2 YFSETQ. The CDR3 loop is CASSLEASGVDEQFF. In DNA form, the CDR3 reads TGCGCCAGCAGCTTGGAGGCTAGCGGGGTGGATGAGCAGTTCTTC.

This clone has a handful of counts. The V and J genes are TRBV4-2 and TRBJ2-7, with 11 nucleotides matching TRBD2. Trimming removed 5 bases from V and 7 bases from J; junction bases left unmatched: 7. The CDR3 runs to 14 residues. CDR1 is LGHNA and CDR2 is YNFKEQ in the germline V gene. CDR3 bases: TGTGCCAGCAGCTCACTAGCGGGGGACGGGGAGCAGTACTTC. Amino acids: CASSSLAGDGEQYF.

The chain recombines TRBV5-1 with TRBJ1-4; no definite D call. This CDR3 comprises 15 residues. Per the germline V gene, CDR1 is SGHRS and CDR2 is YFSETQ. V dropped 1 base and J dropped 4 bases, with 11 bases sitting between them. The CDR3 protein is CASSLTATRNEKLFF. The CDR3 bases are TGCGCCAGCAGCTTGACAGCTACCCGTAATGAAAAACTGTTTTTT.

This chain's CDR3 is CAISEDSSGNTIYF. The CDR3 DNA follows: TGTGCCATCAGTGAGGACAGCTCTGGAAACACCATATATTTT. The V gene is TRBV10-3, the J gene TRBJ1-3; maybe TRBD1 (5 bases). From germline, CDR1 is ENHRY and CDR2 SYGVKD. V shed 2 bases and J shed 0 bases, with 5 bases lying between them. There are 14 residues in the CDR3.

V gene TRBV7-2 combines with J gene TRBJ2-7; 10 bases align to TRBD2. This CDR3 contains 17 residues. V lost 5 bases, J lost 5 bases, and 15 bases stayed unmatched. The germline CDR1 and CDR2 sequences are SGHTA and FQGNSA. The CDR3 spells CASSPGGVAGGVHEQYF. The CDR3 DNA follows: TGTGCCAGCAGCCCCGGGGGTGTAGCGGGGGGAGTACACGAGCAGTACTTC. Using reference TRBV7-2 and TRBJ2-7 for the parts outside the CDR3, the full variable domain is GAGVSQSPSNKVTEKGKDVELRCDPISGHTALYWYRQSLGQGLEFLIYFQGNSAPDKSGLPSDRFSAERTGGSVSTLTIQRTQQEDSAVYLCASSPGGVAGGVHEQYFGPGTRLTVT.

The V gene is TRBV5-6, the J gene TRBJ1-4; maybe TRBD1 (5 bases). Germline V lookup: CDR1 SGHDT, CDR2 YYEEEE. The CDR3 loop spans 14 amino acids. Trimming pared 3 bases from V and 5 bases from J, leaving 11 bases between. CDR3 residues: CASSSLDRNEKLFF. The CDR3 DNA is TGTGCCAGCAGCTCGCTTGACAGAAATGAAAAACTGTTTTTT. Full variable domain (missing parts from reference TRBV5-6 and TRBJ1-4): DAGVTQSPTHLIKTRGQQVTLRCSPKSGHDTVSWYQQALGQGPQFIFQYYEEEERQRGNFPDRFSGHQFPNYSSELNVNALLLGDSALYLCASSSLDRNEKLFFGSGTQLSVL.

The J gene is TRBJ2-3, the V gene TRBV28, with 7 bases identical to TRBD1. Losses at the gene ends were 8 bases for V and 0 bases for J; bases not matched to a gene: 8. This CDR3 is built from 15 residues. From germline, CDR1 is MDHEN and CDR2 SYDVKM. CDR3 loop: CASGENRGSTDTQYF. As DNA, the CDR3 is TGTGCCAGCGGCGAGAACAGGGGAAGCACAGATACGCAGTATTTT.

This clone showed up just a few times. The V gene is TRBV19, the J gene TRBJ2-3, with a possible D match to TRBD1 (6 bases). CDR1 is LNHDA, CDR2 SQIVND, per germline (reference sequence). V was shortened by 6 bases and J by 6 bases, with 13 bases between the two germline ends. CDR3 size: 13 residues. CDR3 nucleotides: TGTGCCAGTAGGGGGGCCTACGGGGATACGCAGTATTTT. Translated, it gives CASRGAYGDTQYF.

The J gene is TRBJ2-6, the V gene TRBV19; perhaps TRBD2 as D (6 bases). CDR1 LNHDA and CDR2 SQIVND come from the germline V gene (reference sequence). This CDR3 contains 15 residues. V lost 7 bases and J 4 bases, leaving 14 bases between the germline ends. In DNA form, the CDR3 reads TGTGCCAGTATTAAGAGCGGAGGGGGGGCCAACGTCCTGACTTTC. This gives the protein CASIKSGGGANVLTF.

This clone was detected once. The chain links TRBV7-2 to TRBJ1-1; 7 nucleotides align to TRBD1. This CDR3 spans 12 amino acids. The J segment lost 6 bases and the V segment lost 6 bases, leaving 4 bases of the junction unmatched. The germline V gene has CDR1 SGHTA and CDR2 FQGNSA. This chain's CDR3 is CASRQGGSEAFF. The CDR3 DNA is TGTGCCAGCAGGCAGGGGGGTTCTGAAGCTTTCTTT.

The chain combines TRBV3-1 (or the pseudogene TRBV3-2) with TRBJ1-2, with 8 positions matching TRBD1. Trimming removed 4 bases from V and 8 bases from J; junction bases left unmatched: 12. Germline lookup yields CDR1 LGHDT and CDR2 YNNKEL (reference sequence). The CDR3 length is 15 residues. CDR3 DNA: TGTGCCAGCAGCCCTGCCCGACAGGGGAGTAGGGGCTACACCTTC. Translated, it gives CASSPARQGSRGYTF.

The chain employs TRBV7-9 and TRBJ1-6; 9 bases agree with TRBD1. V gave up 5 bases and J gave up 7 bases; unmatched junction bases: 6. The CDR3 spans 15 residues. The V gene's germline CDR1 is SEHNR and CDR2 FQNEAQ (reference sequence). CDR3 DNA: TGTGCCAGCAGCCCAGGCGGGACAGGGAATTCACCCCTCCACTTT. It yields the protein CASSPGGTGNSPLHF. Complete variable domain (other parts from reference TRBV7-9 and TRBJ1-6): DTGVSQNPRHKITKRGQNVTFRCDPISEHNRLYWYRQTLGQGPEFLTYFQNEAQLEKSRLLSDRFSAERPKGSFSTLEIQRTEQGDSAMYLCASSPGGTGNSPLHFGNGTRLTVT.

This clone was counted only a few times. This CDR3 reads CASSRGLAGDLGYNEQFF. In DNA, the CDR3 is TGTGCCAGCAGCAGAGGACTAGCGGGAGATCTCGGATACAATGAGCAGTTCTTC. The chain recombines TRBV13 with TRBJ2-1, with 13 nucleotides matching TRBD2. CDR1 is PRHDT, CDR2 FYEKMQ, per germline (reference sequence). The CDR3 consists of 18 residues. V trimming: 5 bases; J trimming: 4 bases; junction bases outside the gene matches: 11. Variable domain in full (rest from reference TRBV13 and TRBJ2-1): AAGVIQSPRHLIKEKRETATLKCYPIPRHDTVYWYQQGPGQDPQFLISFYEKMQSDKGSIPDRFSAQQFSDYHSELNMSSLELGDSALYFCASSRGLAGDLGYNEQFFGPGTRLTVL.

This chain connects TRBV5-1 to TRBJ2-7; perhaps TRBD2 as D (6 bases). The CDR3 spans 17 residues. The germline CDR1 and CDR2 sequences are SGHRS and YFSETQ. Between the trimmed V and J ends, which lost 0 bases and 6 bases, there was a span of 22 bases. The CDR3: CASSLDVEGSRGSEQYF. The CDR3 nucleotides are TGCGCCAGCAGCTTGGATGTCGAGGGGTCGCGGGGAAGCGAGCAGTACTTC.

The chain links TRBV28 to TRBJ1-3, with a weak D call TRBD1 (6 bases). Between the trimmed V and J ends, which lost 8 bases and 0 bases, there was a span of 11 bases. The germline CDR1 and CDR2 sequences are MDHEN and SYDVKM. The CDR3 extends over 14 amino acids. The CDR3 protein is CASEQGPSGNTIYF. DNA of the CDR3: TGTGCCAGCGAACAGGGTCCCTCTGGAAACACCATATATTTT.

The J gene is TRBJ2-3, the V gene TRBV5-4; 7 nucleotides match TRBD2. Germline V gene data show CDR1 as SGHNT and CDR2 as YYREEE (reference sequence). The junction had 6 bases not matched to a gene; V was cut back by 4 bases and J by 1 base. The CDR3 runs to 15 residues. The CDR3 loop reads CASSLWGGGTDTQYF. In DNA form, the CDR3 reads TGTGCCAGCAGCCTCTGGGGGGGAGGCACAGATACGCAGTATTTT.

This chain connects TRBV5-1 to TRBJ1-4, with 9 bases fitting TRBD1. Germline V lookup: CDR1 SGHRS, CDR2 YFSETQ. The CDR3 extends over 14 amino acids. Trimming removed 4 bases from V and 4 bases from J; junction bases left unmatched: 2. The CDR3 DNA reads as TGCGCCAGCAGCACGGGACAGGGTAATGAAAAACTGTTTTTT. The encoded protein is CASSTGQGNEKLFF.

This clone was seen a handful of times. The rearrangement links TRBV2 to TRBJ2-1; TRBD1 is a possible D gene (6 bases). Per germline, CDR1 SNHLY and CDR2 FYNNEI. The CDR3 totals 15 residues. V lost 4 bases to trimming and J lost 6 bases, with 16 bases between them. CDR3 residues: CASSGQGRGINEQFF. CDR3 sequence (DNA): TGTGCCAGCAGTGGGCAGGGAAGGGGGATCAATGAGCAGTTCTTC.

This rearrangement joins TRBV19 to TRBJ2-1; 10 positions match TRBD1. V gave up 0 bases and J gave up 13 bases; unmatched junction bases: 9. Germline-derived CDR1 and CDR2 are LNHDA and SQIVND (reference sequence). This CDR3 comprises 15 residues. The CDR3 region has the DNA TGTGCCAGTAGTATAGATAGGACAGGGGGATACTACCAGTTCTTC. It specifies CASSIDRTGGYYQFF.

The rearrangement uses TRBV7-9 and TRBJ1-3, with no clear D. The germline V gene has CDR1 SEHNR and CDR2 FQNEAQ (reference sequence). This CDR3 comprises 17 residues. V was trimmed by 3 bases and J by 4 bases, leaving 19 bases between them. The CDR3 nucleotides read TGTGCCAGCAGCTTGGCCTGGAGAACTTTACGCGGAAACACCATATATTTT. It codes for CASSLAWRTLRGNTIYF.

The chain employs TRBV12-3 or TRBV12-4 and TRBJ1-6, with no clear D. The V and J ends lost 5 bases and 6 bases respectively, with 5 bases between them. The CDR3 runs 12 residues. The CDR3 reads CASSPSNSPLHF. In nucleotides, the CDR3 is TGTGCCAGCAGTCCGTCTAATTCACCCCTCCACTTT.

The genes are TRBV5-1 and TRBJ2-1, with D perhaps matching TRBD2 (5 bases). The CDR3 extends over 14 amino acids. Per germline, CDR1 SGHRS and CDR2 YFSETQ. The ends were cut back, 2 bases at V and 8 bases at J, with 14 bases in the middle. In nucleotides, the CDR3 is TGCGCCAGCAGCTTACGGACTCCGGGCGATGAGCAGTTCTTC. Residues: CASSLRTPGDEQFF.

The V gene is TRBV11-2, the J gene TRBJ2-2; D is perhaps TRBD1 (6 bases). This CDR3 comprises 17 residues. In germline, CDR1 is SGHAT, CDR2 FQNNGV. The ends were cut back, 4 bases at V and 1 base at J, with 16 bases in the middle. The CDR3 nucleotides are TGTGCCAGCAGCTCCCGCCAGGCAGGGGTGAACACCGGGGAGCTGTTTTTT. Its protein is CASSSRQAGVNTGELFF. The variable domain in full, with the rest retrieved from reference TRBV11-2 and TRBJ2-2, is EAGVAQSPRYKIIEKRQSVAFWCNPISGHATLYWYQQILGQGPKLLIQFQNNGVVDDSQLPKDRFSAERLKGVDSTLKIQPAKLEDSAVYLCASSSRQAGVNTGELFFGEGSRLTVL.

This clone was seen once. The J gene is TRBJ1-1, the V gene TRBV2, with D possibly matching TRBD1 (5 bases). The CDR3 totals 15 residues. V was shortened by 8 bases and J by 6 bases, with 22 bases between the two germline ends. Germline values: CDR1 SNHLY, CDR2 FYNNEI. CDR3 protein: CASQTNRLVGSEAFF. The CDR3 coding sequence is TGTGCCAGCCAAACAAACAGGTTGGTTGGGTCTGAAGCTTTCTTT.

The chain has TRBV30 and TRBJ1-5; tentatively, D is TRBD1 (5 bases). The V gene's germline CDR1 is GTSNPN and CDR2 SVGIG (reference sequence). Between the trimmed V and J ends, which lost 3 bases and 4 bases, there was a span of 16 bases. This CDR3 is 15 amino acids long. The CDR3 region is CAWSKTGFLNQPQHF. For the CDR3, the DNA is TGTGCCTGGAGCAAAACAGGTTTTTTAAATCAGCCCCAGCATTTT. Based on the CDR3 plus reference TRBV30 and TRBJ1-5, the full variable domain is SQTIHQWPATLVQPVGSPLSLECTVEGTSNPNLYWYRQAAGRGLQLLFYSVGIGQISSEVPQNLSASRPQDRQFILSSKKLLLSDSGFYLCAWSKTGFLNQPQHFGDGTRLSIL.

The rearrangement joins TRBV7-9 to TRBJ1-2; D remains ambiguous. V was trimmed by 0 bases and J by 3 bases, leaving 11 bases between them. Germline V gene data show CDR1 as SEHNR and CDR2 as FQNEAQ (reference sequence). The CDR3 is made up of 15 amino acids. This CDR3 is CASSLAGDPHYGYTF. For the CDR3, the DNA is TGTGCCAGCAGCTTAGCGGGCGATCCCCACTATGGCTACACCTTC.